Described below is a single TCR beta chain sequence and its context. Per the original data handling: Reference gene primers were amplified, and this amplification served to estimate nucleated cell counts. Clones were sequenced by immunoSEQ multiplex PCR, and TCRdb holds only the in-frame ones, with some missing. V, J and clone size reflect that table, while D and trimming were determined from the DNA. The sample holds 200,000 to 300,000 clones, 81% seen once. Recruited during active infection, patients (from Seattle) were subsequently followed longitudinally. These data belong to a study of blood T cell repertoires in COVID-19. Looked up from germline, CDR1 is SGHRS and CDR2 is YFSETQ. V lost 5 bases, J lost 8 bases, and 8 bases stayed unmatched. CDR3 size: 14 residues.

The chain couples TRBV5-1 to TRBJ2-3, with 10 nucleotides matching TRBD1. This sequence originates from a woman over 75 with COVID-19, enrolled during active disease. Material: peripheral blood. Here the CDR3 reads CASRLDRGLGTQYF. The CDR3 coding sequence is TGCGCCAGCAGGCTTGACAGGGGGCTCGGTACGCAGTATTTT.